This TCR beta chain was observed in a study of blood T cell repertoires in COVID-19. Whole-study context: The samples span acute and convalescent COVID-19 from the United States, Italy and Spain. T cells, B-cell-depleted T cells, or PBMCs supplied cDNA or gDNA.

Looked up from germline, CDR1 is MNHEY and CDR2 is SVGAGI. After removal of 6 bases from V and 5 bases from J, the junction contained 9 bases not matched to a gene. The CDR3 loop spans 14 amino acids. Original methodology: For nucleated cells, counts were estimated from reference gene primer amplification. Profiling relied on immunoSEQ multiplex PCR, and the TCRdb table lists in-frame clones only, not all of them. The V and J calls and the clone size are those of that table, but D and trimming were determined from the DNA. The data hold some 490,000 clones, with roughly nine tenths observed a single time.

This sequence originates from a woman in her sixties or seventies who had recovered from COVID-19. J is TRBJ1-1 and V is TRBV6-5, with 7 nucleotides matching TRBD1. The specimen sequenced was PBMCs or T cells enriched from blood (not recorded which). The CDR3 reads CASSHAGGRTEAFF. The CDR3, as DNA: TGTGCCAGCAGCCACGCAGGGGGGAGGACTGAAGCTTTCTTT.